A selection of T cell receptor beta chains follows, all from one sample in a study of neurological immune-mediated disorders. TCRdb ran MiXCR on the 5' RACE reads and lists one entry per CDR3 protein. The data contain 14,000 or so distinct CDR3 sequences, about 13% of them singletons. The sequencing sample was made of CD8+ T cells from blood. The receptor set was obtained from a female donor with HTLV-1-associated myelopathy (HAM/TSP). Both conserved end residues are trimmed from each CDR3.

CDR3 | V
ASSEAEGWDGYT | TRBV2
ASSLGGARPTDTQY | TRBV5-1
ASSPDRPIYYGYT | TRBV18
SAEISGSPTGELF | TRBV20-1
SVPLGAEAF | TRBV20-1
ASSSGTPRDEQF | TRBV3-1
SVGGGLDDSEDEQY | TRBV29-1
ASSPRGFGHEQY | TRBV27
ASSSPSGTETNYGYT | TRBV5-1
ASSPRGSNEQY | TRBV14
SAREMESEQY | TRBV20-1
AISLGQGNYGYT | TRBV10-3
ASSRTENTGELF | TRBV12-3/TRBV12-4
ASRGQGTYEQY | TRBV19
ASSLGVGVEQY | TRBV5-5
ASSQGPTGGTDEQY | TRBV3-1
ATTDSYNEQF | TRBV24-1
ASSSRGDTGELF | TRBV5-1
ASSDRDTGELF | TRBV6-1
ASFSGGAVEQF | TRBV6-2/TRBV6-3
ASSLLGSGSYNEQF | TRBV5-1
ASSQDGGGGFNYEQY | TRBV4-1